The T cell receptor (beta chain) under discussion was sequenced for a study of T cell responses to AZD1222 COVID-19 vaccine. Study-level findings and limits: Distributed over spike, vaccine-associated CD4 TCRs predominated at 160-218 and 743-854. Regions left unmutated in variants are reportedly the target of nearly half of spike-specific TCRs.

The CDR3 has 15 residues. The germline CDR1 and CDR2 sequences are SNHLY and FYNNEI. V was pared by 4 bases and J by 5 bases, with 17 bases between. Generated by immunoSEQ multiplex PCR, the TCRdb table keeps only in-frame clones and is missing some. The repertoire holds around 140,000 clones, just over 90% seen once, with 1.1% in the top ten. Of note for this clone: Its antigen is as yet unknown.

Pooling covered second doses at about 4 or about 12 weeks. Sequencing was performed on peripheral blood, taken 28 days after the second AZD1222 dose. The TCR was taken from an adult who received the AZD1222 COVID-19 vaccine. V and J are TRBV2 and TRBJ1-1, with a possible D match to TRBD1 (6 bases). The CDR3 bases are TGTGCCAGCAGTGGAAGACAGGTCCCCCCGACTGAAGCTTTCTTT. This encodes CASSGRQVPPTEAFF.